This is a list of T cell receptor beta chains from one sample in a study of T cell responses to AZD1222 COVID-19 vaccine. The assay was immunoSEQ multiplex PCR, and TCRdb's table has in-frame clones only and misses some. The sample records 130,000 or so clones, more than 85% being singletons. Sequencing was performed on peripheral blood, taken 28 days after the second AZD1222 dose. The receptors were gathered from an adult who received the AZD1222 COVID-19 vaccine. Each CDR3 is given without its conserved first and last residue.

TRBV28,TRBJ2-7,ASSFDQRGSYEQY
TRBV5-1,TRBJ1-1,ASSPDRANTEAF
TRBV28,TRBJ1-5,ASSLDTGRRPQH
TRBV6-2/TRBV6-3,TRBJ2-1,ASSLVAWTSMVNEQF
TRBV10-3,TRBJ2-7,AISVEELSYEQY
TRBV5-6,TRBJ1-2,ASSLSDARRGQFDGYT
TRBV5-1,TRBJ1-2,ASSLDRLNYGYT
TRBV18,TRBJ2-3,ASSPTRDTDTQY
TRBV7-9,TRBJ2-6,ASSLAGTGAPSGANVLT
TRBV6-2/TRBV6-3,TRBJ1-3,ASSYEEQSGNTIY
TRBV5-5,TRBJ2-7,ASSPGRGSYEQY
TRBV7-9,TRBJ2-7,ASSPPIGYEQY
TRBV18,TRBJ1-4,ASRAGVGEKLF
TRBV5-1,TRBJ2-6,ASSLVTSEANVLT